This TCR beta chain originates from a study of T-cell memory formation after mild COVID-19. Looking at the study overall: The study found TCR clusters largely donor specific.

Study-level findings and limits: The study found balanced CD4/CD8 in clones contracting day 15 to 85 and a CD4+ lean in later expanders. Nothing confirmed that second-wave clones peaking on day 37 were specific for SARS-CoV-2.

Trimming took off 6 bases at V and 5 bases at J, with 10 bases between the two ends. The CDR3 sequence is 12 residues long. Germline V gene sequence: CDR1 MNHEY, CDR2 SVGEGT. The TCR alpha and TCR beta cDNA libraries, bearing sample barcodes and UMIs, were generated by 5'RACE using constant-segment primers. TCRdb passed the 5' RACE reads through MiXCR, listing each CDR3 protein once. The sample lists under 550,000 distinct CDR3 sequences, approximately 19% occurring once. To note about this clonotype: Its specificity is unknown.

The rearrangement joins TRBV6-2 or TRBV6-3 to TRBJ2-5; D is uncertain. Material for sequencing was PBMCs or a T cell subset sorted from them (not recorded which). This sequence originates from a man between 18 and 35 years old who had mild COVID-19 (a few samples of this study predate the infection). Cell type and time point are not known. In DNA form, the CDR3 reads TGTGCCAGCAGAGAAAGAGTGGAGACCCAGTACTTC. Its protein is CASRERVETQYF.